The text below deals with one T cell receptor beta chain. The target antigen is unknown. The donors comprised healthy bone marrow donors. Unrecorded immune exposure was likely among donors, who were nominally healthy when sampled. Researchers ran the PCR with 60 Vbeta and 13 Jbeta primers. Libraries were prepared by immunoSEQ multiplex PCR; TCRdb keeps only in-frame clonotypes and omits some of them. The repertoire consists of 150,000 to 200,000 clones, with about 80% occurring once and the leading ten covering less than 1.2%. This sample was included in a study of cytomegalovirus exposure and HLA in healthy donors. Findings of the study overall: TCR beta sequences numbering 15,000 to 20,000 were associated with HLA alleles at 0.05 false discovery rate in a later analysis. In an earlier analysis, most TCR beta V segments were productive about 87% or about 30% of the time.

The junction had 2 bases not matched to a gene; V was cut back by 5 bases and J by 0 bases. This CDR3 contains 14 residues. Germline loops: CDR1 SGHNT, CDR2 YENEEA. The clonotype was recovered from a middle-aged woman in good health and CMV-seronegative. Sequencing used PBMCs. V usage is TRBV11-3 and J usage is TRBJ1-1; 8 bases agree with TRBD1. CDR3 loop: CASSPGGVNTEAFF. In DNA, the CDR3 is TGTGCCAGCAGCCCAGGGGGCGTGAACACTGAAGCTTTCTTT.